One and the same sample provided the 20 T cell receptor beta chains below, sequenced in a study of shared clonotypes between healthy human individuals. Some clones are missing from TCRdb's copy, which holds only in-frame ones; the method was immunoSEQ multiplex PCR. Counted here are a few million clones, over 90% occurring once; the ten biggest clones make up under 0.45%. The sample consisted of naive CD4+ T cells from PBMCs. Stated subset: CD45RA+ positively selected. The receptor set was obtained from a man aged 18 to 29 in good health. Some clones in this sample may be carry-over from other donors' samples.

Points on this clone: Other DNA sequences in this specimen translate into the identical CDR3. The CDR3 bases are TGCGCCAGCAGCTTGTCTACAGGCAACACCGGGGAGCTGTTTTTT. This encodes CASSLSTGNTGELFF. The chain couples TRBV5-1 to TRBJ2-2; possible D gene TRBD1, 5 bases. Per germline, CDR1 SGHRS and CDR2 YFSETQ. Between the trimmed V and J ends, which lost 1 base and 2 bases, there was a span of 9 bases. The CDR3 totals 15 residues.

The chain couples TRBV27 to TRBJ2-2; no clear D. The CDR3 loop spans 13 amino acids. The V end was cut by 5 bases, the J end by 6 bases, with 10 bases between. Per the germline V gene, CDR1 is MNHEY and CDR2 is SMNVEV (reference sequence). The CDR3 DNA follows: TGTGCCAGCAGTCCCTCCCGAGCCGGGGAGCTGTTTTTT. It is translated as CASSPSRAGELFF.

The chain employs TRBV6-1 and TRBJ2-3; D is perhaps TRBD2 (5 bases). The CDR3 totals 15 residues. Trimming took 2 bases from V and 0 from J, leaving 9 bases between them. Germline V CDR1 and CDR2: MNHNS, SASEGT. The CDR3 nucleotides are TGTGCCAGCAGTGAAAGCGGACCTAGCACAGATACGCAGTATTTT. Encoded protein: CASSESGPSTDTQYF.

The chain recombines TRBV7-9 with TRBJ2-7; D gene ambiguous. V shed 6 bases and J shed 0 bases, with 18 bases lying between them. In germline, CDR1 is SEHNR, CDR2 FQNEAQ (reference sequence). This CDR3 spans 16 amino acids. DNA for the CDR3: TGTGCCAGCAGTCATAAATCCGGGTCCCTCTCCTACGAGCAGTACTTC. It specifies CASSHKSGSLSYEQYF.

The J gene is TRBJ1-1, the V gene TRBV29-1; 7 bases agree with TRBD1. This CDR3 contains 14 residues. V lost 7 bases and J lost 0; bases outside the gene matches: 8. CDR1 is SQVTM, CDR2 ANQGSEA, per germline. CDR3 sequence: CSAGTAPMNTEAFF. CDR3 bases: TGCAGCGCCGGGACAGCCCCGATGAACACTGAAGCTTTCTTT.

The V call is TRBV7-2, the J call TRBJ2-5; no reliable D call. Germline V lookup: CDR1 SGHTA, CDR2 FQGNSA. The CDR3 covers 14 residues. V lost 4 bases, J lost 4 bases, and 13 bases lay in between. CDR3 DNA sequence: TGTGCCAGCAGCTCGCGTTGGGTCTCAGAGACCCAGTACTTC. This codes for CASSSRWVSETQYF.

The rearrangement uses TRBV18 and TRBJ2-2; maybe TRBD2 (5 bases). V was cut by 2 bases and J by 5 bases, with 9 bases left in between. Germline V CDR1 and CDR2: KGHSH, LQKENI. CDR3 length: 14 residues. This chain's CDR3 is CASSPASRTGELFF. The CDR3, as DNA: TGTGCCAGCTCACCAGCTAGCCGTACCGGGGAGCTGTTTTTT.

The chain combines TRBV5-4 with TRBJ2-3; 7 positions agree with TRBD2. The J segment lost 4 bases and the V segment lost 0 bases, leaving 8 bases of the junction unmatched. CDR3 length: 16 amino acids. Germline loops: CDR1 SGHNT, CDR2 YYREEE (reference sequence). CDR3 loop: CASSLDGGGNADTQYF. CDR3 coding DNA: TGTGCCAGCAGCTTGGATGGGGGAGGGAACGCAGATACGCAGTATTTT.

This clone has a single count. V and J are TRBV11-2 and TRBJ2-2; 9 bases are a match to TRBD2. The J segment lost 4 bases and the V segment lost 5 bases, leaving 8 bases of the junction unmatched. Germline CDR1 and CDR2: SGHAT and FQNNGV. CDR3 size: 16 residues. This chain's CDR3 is CASSPSGRPGTGELFF. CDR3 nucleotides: TGTGCCAGCAGCCCGAGCGGGAGGCCGGGCACCGGGGAGCTGTTTTTT.

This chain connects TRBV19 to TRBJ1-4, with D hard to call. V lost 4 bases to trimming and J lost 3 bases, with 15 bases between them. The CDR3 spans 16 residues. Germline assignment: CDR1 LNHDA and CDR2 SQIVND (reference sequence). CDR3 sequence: CASSRLYSASNEKLFF. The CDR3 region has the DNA TGTGCCAGTAGTAGACTTTATTCGGCTTCTAATGAAAAACTGTTTTTT.

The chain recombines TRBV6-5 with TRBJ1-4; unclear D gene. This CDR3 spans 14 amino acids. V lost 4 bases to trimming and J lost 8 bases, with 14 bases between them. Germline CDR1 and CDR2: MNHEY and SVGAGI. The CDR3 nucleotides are TGTGCCAGCAGTTCTTCCCCGGGAGGCGAAAAACTGTTTTTT. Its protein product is CASSSSPGGEKLFF.

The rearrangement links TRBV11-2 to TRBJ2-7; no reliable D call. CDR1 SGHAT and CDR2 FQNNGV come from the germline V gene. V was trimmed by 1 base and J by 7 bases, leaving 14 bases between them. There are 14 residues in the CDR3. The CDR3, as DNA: TGTGCCAGCAGCTTAGGTCTACTCGCTCGTGAGCAGTACTTC. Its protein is CASSLGLLAREQYF.

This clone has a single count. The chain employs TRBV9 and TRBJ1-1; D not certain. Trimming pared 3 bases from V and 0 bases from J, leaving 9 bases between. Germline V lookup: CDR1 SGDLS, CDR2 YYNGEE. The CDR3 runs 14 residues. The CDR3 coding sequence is TGTGCCAGCAGCGCACAGTCAGTGAACACTGAAGCTTTCTTT. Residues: CASSAQSVNTEAFF.

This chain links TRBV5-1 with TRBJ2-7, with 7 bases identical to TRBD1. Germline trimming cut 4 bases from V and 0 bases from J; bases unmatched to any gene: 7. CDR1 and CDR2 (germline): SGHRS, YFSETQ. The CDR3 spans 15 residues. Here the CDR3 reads CASSMGQFTSYEQYF. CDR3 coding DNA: TGCGCCAGCAGCATGGGACAGTTCACCTCCTACGAGCAGTACTTC.

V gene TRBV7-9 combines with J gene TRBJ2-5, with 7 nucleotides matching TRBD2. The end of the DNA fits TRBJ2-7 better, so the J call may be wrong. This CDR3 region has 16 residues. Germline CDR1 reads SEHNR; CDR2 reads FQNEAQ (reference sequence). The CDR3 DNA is TGTGCCAGCAGCTTTGAAATCGCGGCGGGAGTCGACGAGCAGTACTTC. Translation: CASSFEIAAGVDEQYF.

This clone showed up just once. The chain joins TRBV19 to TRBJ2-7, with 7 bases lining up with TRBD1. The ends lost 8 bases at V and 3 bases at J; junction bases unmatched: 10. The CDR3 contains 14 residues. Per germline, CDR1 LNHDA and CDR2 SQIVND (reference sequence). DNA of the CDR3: TGTGCCAGTTCCCCCGTTGACAGGGTCTACGAGCAGTACTTC. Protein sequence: CASSPVDRVYEQYF.

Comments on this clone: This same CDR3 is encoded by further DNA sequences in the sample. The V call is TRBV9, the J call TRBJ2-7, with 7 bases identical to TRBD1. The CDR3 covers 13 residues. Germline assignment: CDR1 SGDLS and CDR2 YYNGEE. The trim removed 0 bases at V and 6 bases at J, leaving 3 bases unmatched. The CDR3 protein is CASSVVGGGEQYF. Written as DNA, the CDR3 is TGTGCCAGCAGCGTAGTAGGGGGCGGCGAGCAGTACTTC.

DNA for the CDR3: TGTGCCAGCAGTGGGACTAGCGGCACCGTCTTGGCTCATACGCAGTATTTT. Protein product: CASSGTSGTVLAHTQYF. The chain has TRBV28 and TRBJ2-3; TRBD2 aligns across 11 bases. Germline V gives CDR1 MDHEN, CDR2 SYDVKM. The ends lost 5 bases at V and 7 bases at J; junction bases unmatched: 14. This CDR3 region has 17 residues.

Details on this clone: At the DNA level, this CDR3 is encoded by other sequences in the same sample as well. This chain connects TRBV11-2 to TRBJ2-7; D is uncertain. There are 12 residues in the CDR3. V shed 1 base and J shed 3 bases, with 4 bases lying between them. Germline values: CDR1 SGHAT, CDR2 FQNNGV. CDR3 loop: CASSLVRYEQYF. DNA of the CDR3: TGTGCCAGCAGCTTAGTCCGCTACGAGCAGTACTTC.

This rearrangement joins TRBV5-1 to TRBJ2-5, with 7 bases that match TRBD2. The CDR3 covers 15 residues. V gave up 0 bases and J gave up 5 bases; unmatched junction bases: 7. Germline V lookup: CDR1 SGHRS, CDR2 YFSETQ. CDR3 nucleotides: TGCGCCAGCAGCTTGGAGGCGGGGGTGCACGAGACCCAGTACTTC. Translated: CASSLEAGVHETQYF.